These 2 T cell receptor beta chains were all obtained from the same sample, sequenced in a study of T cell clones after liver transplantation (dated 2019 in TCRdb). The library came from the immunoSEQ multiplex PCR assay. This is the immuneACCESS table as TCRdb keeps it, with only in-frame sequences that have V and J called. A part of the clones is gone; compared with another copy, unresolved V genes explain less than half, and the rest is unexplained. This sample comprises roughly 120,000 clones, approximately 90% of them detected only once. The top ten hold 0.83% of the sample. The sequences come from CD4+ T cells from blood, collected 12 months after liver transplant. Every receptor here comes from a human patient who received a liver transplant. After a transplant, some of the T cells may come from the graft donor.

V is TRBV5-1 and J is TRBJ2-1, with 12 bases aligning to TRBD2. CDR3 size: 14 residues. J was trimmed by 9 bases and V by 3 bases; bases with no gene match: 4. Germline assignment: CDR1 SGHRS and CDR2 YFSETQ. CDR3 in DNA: TGCGCCAGCAGCTCGACTAGCGGGAGTCGTGAGCAGTTCTTC. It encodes CASSSTSGSREQFF. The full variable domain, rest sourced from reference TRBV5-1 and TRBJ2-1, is KAGVTQTPRYLIKTRGQQVTLSCSPISGHRSVSWYQQTPGQGLQFLFEYFSETQRNKGNFPGRFSGRQFSNSRSEMNVSTLELGDSALYLCASSSTSGSREQFFGPGTRLTVL.

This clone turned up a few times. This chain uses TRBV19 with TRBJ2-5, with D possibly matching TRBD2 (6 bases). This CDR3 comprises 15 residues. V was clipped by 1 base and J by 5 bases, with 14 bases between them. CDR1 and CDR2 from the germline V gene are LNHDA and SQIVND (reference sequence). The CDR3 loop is CASSIVPGAAETQYF. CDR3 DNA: TGTGCCAGTAGTATAGTCCCGGGAGCAGCCGAGACCCAGTACTTC.